The sample holds one count of the clone carrying this T cell receptor (beta chain). Its specificity is unknown. Profiled with immunoSEQ multiplex PCR; TCRdb holds only in-frame clones, not every one. Seen here are 95,000 to 150,000 clones, 85% to 90% observed once, and the top ten hold 28%. Germline CDR1 reads SGHVS; CDR2 reads FNYEAQ. There are 16 residues in the CDR3. V was shortened by 0 bases and J by 0 bases, with 12 bases between the two germline ends. This entry comes from a study of T cell responses to AZD1222 COVID-19 vaccine. Findings and limits, study-wide: Most donors were white British and more were female, and clonal diversity was possibly underestimated.

This receptor was identified in an adult in good health. V and J are TRBV7-6 and TRBJ2-7, with TRBD1 as a possible D gene (6 bases). Specimen: peripheral blood, collected on day 0 of AZD1222 vaccination. The CDR3 DNA reads as TGTGCCAGCAGCTTAGCGGGGGACACCAGCTCCTACGAGCAGTACTTC. Translation: CASSLAGDTSSYEQYF.